The 19 T cell receptor beta chains below come from one sample, sequenced in a study of T cells in Graves' hyperthyroidism and ophthalmopathy. Researchers took RNA transcripts and amplified the TCR beta CDR3 regions from them. First-round RT-PCR of the TCR CDR3 relied on the HTBI primer set. Via MiXCR, TCRdb re-called the multiplex PCR reads, giving one row per CDR3 protein. The top ten clones hold roughly a fifth of a sample with roughly 180,000 distinct CDR3 sequences, approximately 9% of them seen once. The sample taken for sequencing was blood. All receptors derive from a woman aged 18-29 years with Graves' hyperthyroidism that later progressed to Graves' ophthalmopathy.

There are many counts of this clonotype. The V call is TRBV28, the J call TRBJ2-7; tentatively, D is TRBD1 or TRBD2 (5 bases each). V was trimmed by 3 bases and J by 0 bases, leaving 27 bases between them. This CDR3 region has 20 residues. CDR1 and CDR2 (germline): MDHEN, SYDVKM. The CDR3 loop is CASSFEGFGFPTGSSYEQYF. The CDR3 bases are TGTGCCAGCAGTTTCGAGGGGTTCGGATTCCCCACCGGTAGCTCCTACGAGCAGTACTTC.

This clonotype was observed at least ten times. The genes are TRBV6-5 and TRBJ2-2; no firm D call. V was cut by 0 bases and J by 2 bases, with 7 bases left in between. Germline V gene lookup returns CDR1 MNHEY and CDR2 SVGAGI. The CDR3 runs to 15 residues. The CDR3, as DNA: TGTGCCAGCAGTTACTCAGCCATTAACACCGGGGAGCTGTTTTTT. Encoded protein: CASSYSAINTGELFF.

The sample holds a few counts of this clonotype. The chain is built from TRBV3-1 and TRBJ1-2, with unresolved D. The germline V gene encodes CDR1 LGHDT and CDR2 YNNKEL (reference sequence). Trimming stripped 0 bases from V and 8 bases from J, with 13 bases between. This CDR3 contains 14 residues. DNA for the CDR3: TGTGCCAGCAGCCAAGATGGCGGTTTTCAGGGCTACACCTTC. Its protein is CASSQDGGFQGYTF.

This clonotype was counted ten times or more. This rearrangement joins TRBV2 to TRBJ2-1; TRBD2 might be the D (6 bases). Germline V gene lookup returns CDR1 SNHLY and CDR2 FYNNEI. CDR3 length: 16 amino acids. The ends were cut back, 1 base at V and 7 bases at J, with 17 bases in the middle. As DNA, the CDR3 is TGTGCCAGCAGTGAAGTGGGACTGGGGGAAATAAATGAGCAGTTCTTC. Its protein product is CASSEVGLGEINEQFF. Drawing the rest from reference TRBV2 and TRBJ2-1, the complete variable domain is EPEVTQTPSHQVTQMGQEVILRCVPISNHLYFYWYRQILGQKVEFLVSFYNNEISEKSEIFDDQFSVERPDGSNFTLKIRSTKLEDSAMYFCASSEVGLGEINEQFFGPGTRLTVL.

This chain links TRBV19 with TRBJ1-2; D gene uncertain. CDR3 length equals 12 residues. CDR1 LNHDA and CDR2 SQIVND come from the germline V gene (reference sequence). V lost 5 bases and J lost 4, with 8 bases in between. This chain's CDR3 is CASSASGYGYTF. In DNA, the CDR3 is TGTGCCAGTAGTGCCTCGGGCTATGGCTACACCTTC.

This clonotype was detected ten times or more. The CDR3 region has the DNA TGTGCCAGCAGTCCCCTGGGGATGGGGGAAGCTTTCTTT. Translated: CASSPLGMGEAFF. The chain employs TRBV12-3 or TRBV12-4 and TRBJ1-1; unclear D gene. V gave up 5 bases and J gave up 8 bases, with 15 bases separating them. This CDR3 comprises 13 residues.

The J gene is TRBJ2-3, the V gene TRBV5-6; either TRBD1 or TRBD2 may supply D (5 bases each). Germline assignment: CDR1 SGHDT and CDR2 YYEEEE. The CDR3 loop spans 18 amino acids. Deletions cut 0 bases from V and 4 bases from J, with 21 bases between. The CDR3 sequence: CASSLGPITGWGADTQYF. In nucleotides, the CDR3 is TGTGCCAGCAGCTTGGGCCCCATCACAGGCTGGGGAGCAGATACGCAGTATTTT.

Concerning this clonotype: A read error may be the cause here, since a much bigger clone is one base away. This rearrangement joins TRBV5-1 to TRBJ2-7, with D possibly TRBD2 on 5 matching bases. The germline CDR1 and CDR2 sequences are SGHRS and YFSETQ. This CDR3 spans 18 amino acids. The CDR3 DNA reads as TGCGCCAGCAGCTTGGCTAGGCAGAGGGTAACCCCCGTCTACGAGCGGTACTTC. Protein sequence: CASSLARQRVTPVYERYF.

Many counts were recorded for this clonotype. The CDR3 is CASSYGTSGSTDTQYF. CDR3 nucleotides: TGTGCCAGCAGTTACGGGACTAGCGGGAGCACAGATACGCAGTATTTT. The chain links TRBV12-3 or TRBV12-4 to TRBJ2-3, with 12 bases matching TRBD2. This CDR3 is 16 amino acids long. The V gene end was trimmed by 4 bases and the J gene end by 0 bases; junction bases not matched to a gene: 2.

In its sample, this clonotype was seen many times. V and J are TRBV10-1 and TRBJ1-2; D ambiguous. In germline, CDR1 is WNHNN, CDR2 SYGVQD (reference sequence). V lost 8 bases and J lost 2, with 15 bases in between. CDR3 length: 14 residues. CDR3 bases: TGCGCCAGCGCCCCTCAAGGGTACAACTATGGCTACACCTTC. Translated: CASAPQGYNYGYTF.

In this sample, this clonotype turned up many times. This chain links TRBV20-1 with TRBJ2-7; 8 nucleotides line up with TRBD2. CDR3 length: 16 amino acids. The ends lost 4 bases at V and 6 bases at J; junction bases unmatched: 17. CDR1 and CDR2 (germline): DFQATT, SNEGSKA (reference sequence). CDR3 DNA: TGCAGTGCTATCCCCCCTTTGCTAGCGGGCAGGGGCGAGCAGTACTTC. It specifies CSAIPPLLAGRGEQYF.

This clonotype was recorded at least ten times. The chain is built from TRBV12-3 or TRBV12-4 and TRBJ1-6; tentative D call: TRBD1 (6 bases). There are 13 residues in the CDR3. With 5 bases removed from V and 7 bases from J, the gap between germline ends came to 9 bases. The CDR3 region has the DNA TGTGCCAGCAGTGCAACAGGGAATTCACCCCTCCACTTT. Its translation: CASSATGNSPLHF.

This clonotype was observed at least ten times. The chain links TRBV28 to TRBJ2-1; 8 nucleotides align to TRBD1. Germline values: CDR1 MDHEN, CDR2 SYDVKM. This CDR3 is built from 13 residues. V lost 5 bases and J lost 7; bases outside the gene matches: 4. CDR3 nucleotides: TGTGCCAGCAGTGACAGGGGTTTAAATGAGCAGTTCTTC. Amino acids: CASSDRGLNEQFF.

This clonotype was counted many times. The CDR3: CASSQGGRNEQYF. CDR3 sequence (DNA): TGTGCCAGCAGCCAGGGGGGACGGAACGAGCAGTACTTC. V usage is TRBV28 and J usage is TRBJ2-7, with D possibly matching TRBD1 (7 bases). This CDR3 has 13 amino acids. The germline gives CDR1 MDHEN, CDR2 SYDVKM. Trimming shortened V by 6 bases and J by 5 bases, and 14 bases separated the two germline ends.

The rearrangement links TRBV7-2 to TRBJ2-4, with 13 bases aligning to TRBD2. Trimming took 5 bases from V and 1 from J; bases not matched to a gene: 17. Germline V gene sequence: CDR1 SGHTA, CDR2 FQGNSA. The CDR3 sequence is 21 residues long. CDR3 loop: CASSAAGLAGDLPLAKNIQYF. DNA for the CDR3: TGTGCCAGCAGCGCCGCAGGACTAGCGGGGGACCTCCCTTTGGCCAAAAACATTCAGTACTTC.

This clonotype was found a few times. Being one base from a much bigger clone, this may be a read error. The chain combines TRBV2 with TRBJ2-3; the D is unclear. The CDR3 has 12 amino acids. Germline CDR1 SNHLY, CDR2 FYNNEI. The DNA of the CDR3 is TGTGCCGGCAGTGTAGGGCCGGATACGCAGTATTTT. This encodes CAGSVGPDTQYF.

This clonotype was counted many times. The chain combines TRBV28 with TRBJ2-7; maybe TRBD2 (7 bases). Per the germline V gene, CDR1 is MDHEN and CDR2 is SYDVKM. The CDR3 covers 15 residues. V was trimmed by 7 bases and J by 0 bases, leaving 16 bases between them. The CDR3 is CASNPTGGLSYEQYF. The CDR3 bases are TGTGCCAGCAACCCCACGGGGGGCCTCTCCTACGAGCAGTACTTC.

This clonotype appeared many times. This rearrangement joins TRBV6-2 or TRBV6-3 to TRBJ1-4, with 9 bases identical to TRBD1. After removal of 2 bases from V and 4 bases from J, the junction contained 2 bases not matched to a gene. Germline V gene data show CDR1 as MNHEY and CDR2 as SVGEGT. This CDR3 comprises 15 residues. For the CDR3, the DNA is TGTGCCAGCAGTTACCCGGGACAGGGTAATGAAAAACTGTTTTTT. This translates into CASSYPGQGNEKLFF.

This clonotype was seen once. This rearrangement joins TRBV7-2 to TRBJ2-1; the match to TRBD2 covers 12 bases. CDR3 length equals 15 residues. The V and J ends lost 3 bases and 8 bases, in that order; junction bases with no gene match: 5. CDR1 and CDR2 from the germline V gene are SGHTA and FQGNSA. The CDR3 loop is CASSLWLAGGDEQFF. In DNA, the CDR3 is TGTGCCAGCAGCTTGTGGCTAGCGGGAGGGGATGAGCAGTTCTTC.